A single sample is the source of the 19 T cell receptor beta chains below, sequenced in a study of cytomegalovirus exposure and HLA in healthy donors listed by TCRdb under 2017. Libraries were constructed by the immunoSEQ multiplex PCR assay. For the multiplex PCR, a mixture combining 60 forward primers for TCR Vbeta segments and 13 reverse primers for TCR Jbeta segments was used. In TCRdb, the immuneACCESS table is reduced to in-frame sequences with V and J assigned. These tables do not hold every clone; where another copy was compared, an unresolved V gene accounts for under half, and the others remain unexplained. The sample table records approximately 77,000 clones. The leading ten clones occupy about 4.2% of the sample. Sequenced material: PBMCs. Every receptor here comes from a man aged 30 to 45 in good health and CMV-seronegative.

The chain employs TRBV9 and TRBJ2-2; D call uncertain. There are 15 residues in the CDR3. Germline CDR1 reads SGDLS; CDR2 reads YYNGEE. V lost 0 bases and J 1 base, leaving 7 bases between the germline ends. DNA for the CDR3: TGTGCCAGCAGCGTAGGCAGTTTGAACACCGGGGAGCTGTTTTTT. It is translated as CASSVGSLNTGELFF.

The gene calls are TRBV5-1 and TRBJ2-3; 15 positions match TRBD2. Germline lookup yields CDR1 SGHRS and CDR2 YFSETQ. Germline trimming cut 0 bases from V and 1 base from J; bases unmatched to any gene: 3. The CDR3 extends over 18 amino acids. CDR3 sequence: CASSLGGLAGGRTDTQYF. In nucleotides, the CDR3 is TGCGCCAGCAGCTTGGGGGGACTAGCGGGGGGCCGCACAGATACGCAGTATTTT. The full variable domain, completed using reference TRBV5-1 and TRBJ2-3, is KAGVTQTPRYLIKTRGQQVTLSCSPISGHRSVSWYQQTPGQGLQFLFEYFSETQRNKGNFPGRFSGRQFSNSRSEMNVSTLELGDSALYLCASSLGGLAGGRTDTQYFGPGTRLTVL.

This chain connects TRBV5-1 to TRBJ2-5; possibly TRBD2 for D (5 bases). Germline loops: CDR1 SGHRS, CDR2 YFSETQ. There are 14 residues in the CDR3. V was cut by 0 bases and J by 4 bases, with 10 bases left in between. CDR3 residues: CASSLGGDGETQYF. The DNA for the CDR3 is TGCGCCAGCAGCTTGGGGGGAGACGGAGAGACCCAGTACTTC.

The chain recombines TRBV6-1 with TRBJ1-6; D perhaps matches TRBD1 (5 bases). The V end was cut by 2 bases, the J end by 9 bases, with 17 bases between. CDR3 length equals 16 residues. Germline V gene data show CDR1 as MNHNS and CDR2 as SASEGT. The CDR3, as DNA: TGTGCCAGCAGTGAACAGGGACTCCCACTCGGTTCACCCCTCCACTTT. Translated, it gives CASSEQGLPLGSPLHF.

The chain links TRBV27 to TRBJ2-2, with 9 bases fitting TRBD1. The CDR3 is 13 amino acids. Trimming at V came to 8 bases and at J to 5 bases, leaving 3 bases not matched to a gene. The germline CDR1 and CDR2 sequences are MNHEY and SMNVEV (reference sequence). The DNA of the CDR3 is TGTGCCAGCGGACAGGGGAGGACCGGGGAGCTGTTTTTT. This translates into CASGQGRTGELFF.

The chain employs TRBV25-1 and TRBJ1-1; D might be TRBD1 (5 bases). The CDR3 is 15 residues long. Germline-derived CDR1 and CDR2 are MGHDK and SYGVNS. Trimming removed 3 bases from V and 5 bases from J, with 16 bases in between. CDR3 in DNA: TGTGCCAGCAGTGATAAGACAGCCTCCTATACTGAAGCTTTCTTT. It translates to CASSDKTASYTEAFF.

The CDR3: CASSLELQGLSEQYF. In DNA, the CDR3 is TGTGCCAGCAGCTTAGAATTGCAGGGATTAAGCGAGCAGTACTTC. The chain has TRBV7-2 and TRBJ2-7; D possibly corresponds to TRBD1 (5 bases). Germline V gives CDR1 SGHTA, CDR2 FQGNSA. V was shortened by 1 base and J by 6 bases, with 16 bases between the two germline ends. The CDR3 spans 15 residues.

The rearrangement links TRBV19 to TRBJ1-2, with D possibly matching TRBD1 (5 bases). The germline gives CDR1 LNHDA, CDR2 SQIVND (reference sequence). Trimming pared 6 bases from V and 7 bases from J, leaving 15 bases between. The CDR3 is 13 residues long. The CDR3 region is CASRPTQGAGYTF. The DNA for the CDR3 is TGTGCCAGTAGGCCTACCCAGGGTGCTGGCTACACCTTC.

The rearrangement uses TRBV19 and TRBJ2-1; the D gene is possibly TRBD1 (5 bases). Per germline, CDR1 LNHDA and CDR2 SQIVND (reference sequence). V gave up 10 bases and J gave up 4 bases, with 17 bases separating them. There are 14 residues in the CDR3. CDR3 DNA sequence: TGTGCCACCGAAGGAAGGGGCCGGTACAATGAGCAGTTCTTC. As protein: CATEGRGRYNEQFF.

This chain connects TRBV11-3 to TRBJ2-2; the match to TRBD2 covers 7 bases. The CDR3 runs 14 residues. Germline CDR1 SGHNT, CDR2 YENEEA. V lost 8 bases, J lost 1 base, and 4 bases stayed unmatched. CDR3 region: CASRSGLNTGELFF. DNA for the CDR3: TGTGCCAGCCGTAGCGGGCTGAACACCGGGGAGCTGTTTTTT.

The V call is TRBV1, the J call TRBJ2-2; the DNA was not used to check the table's D call, TRBD1. TRBV1 has pseudogene status. The CDR3 covers 17 residues. The CDR3 coding sequence is TGCACCAGCAGCCATCCACGCGCCCAGGGGAACACCGGGGAGCTGTTTTTT. It yields the protein CTSSHPRAQGNTGELFF.

The rearrangement links TRBV5-1 to TRBJ1-5, with D possibly being TRBD1 (5 bases). Germline values: CDR1 SGHRS, CDR2 YFSETQ. V was cut by 0 bases and J by 4 bases, with 11 bases left in between. The CDR3 sequence is 15 residues long. This CDR3 reads CASSLEAGRNQPQHF. CDR3 bases: TGCGCCAGCAGCTTGGAAGCAGGGCGGAATCAGCCCCAGCATTTT.

The chain carries TRBV4-2 and TRBJ2-1; D is uncertain. Germline V CDR1 and CDR2: LGHNA, YNFKEQ. CDR3 size: 14 residues. Trimming took off 3 bases at V and 1 base at J, with 7 bases between the two ends. The DNA for the CDR3 is TGTGCCAGCAGCCAGAGGATGTCCTACAATGAGCAGTTCTTC. It specifies CASSQRMSYNEQFF.

This chain connects TRBV18 to TRBJ2-7, with TRBD1 identical over 7 bases. V was clipped by 0 bases and J by 6 bases; unmatched bases: 8. Germline CDR1 is KGHSH and CDR2 is LQKENI. The CDR3 has 15 residues. The CDR3 protein is CASSPPSDRASEQYF. As DNA, the CDR3 is TGTGCCAGCTCACCACCGTCCGACAGGGCTTCCGAGCAGTACTTC.

The chain employs TRBV2 and TRBJ2-5; 8 bases are a match to TRBD1. Losses at the gene ends were 0 bases for V and 12 bases for J; bases not matched to a gene: 3. The V gene's germline CDR1 is SNHLY and CDR2 FYNNEI. The CDR3 sequence is 12 residues long. The CDR3 bases are TGTGCCAGCAGTGAAGCGGTGACAGGGGAGTACTTC. This gives the protein CASSEAVTGEYF.

The genes are TRBV6-1 and TRBJ1-4; 7 nucleotides align to TRBD1. Germline V gene lookup returns CDR1 MNHNS and CDR2 SASEGT. V was clipped by 5 bases and J by 7 bases; unmatched bases: 10. This CDR3 has 15 amino acids. CDR3 bases: TGTGCCAGCAGTCGAACAGGGGTAAGAAGTGAAAAACTGTTTTTT. It encodes CASSRTGVRSEKLFF.

CDR3 region: CASSPEVSNQPQHF. DNA for the CDR3: TGTGCCAGCTCACCAGAGGTTAGCAATCAGCCCCAGCATTTT. The rearrangement links TRBV18 to TRBJ1-5; D gene unclear. Germline V gene data show CDR1 as KGHSH and CDR2 as LQKENI. The germline V and J ends were trimmed by 2 bases and 0 bases, with 5 bases remaining between them. The CDR3 runs 14 residues.

This chain uses TRBV29-1 with TRBJ1-1; D call uncertain. The ends were cut back, 6 bases at V and 1 base at J, with 9 bases in the middle. Germline V CDR1 and CDR2: SQVTM, ANQGSEA. The CDR3 is 12 residues long. The CDR3 reads CSVANWNTEAFF. CDR3 DNA: TGCAGCGTCGCAAACTGGAACACTGAAGCTTTCTTT.

The genes are TRBV19 and TRBJ1-2; tentatively, D is TRBD1 (6 bases). This CDR3 has 13 amino acids. Looked up from germline, CDR1 is LNHDA and CDR2 is SQIVND (reference sequence). V shed 5 bases and J shed 6 bases, with 13 bases lying between them. The CDR3 spells CASSFGQLDGYTF. The CDR3 DNA reads TGTGCCAGTAGTTTTGGACAGCTAGATGGCTACACCTTC.